The 21 T cell receptor beta chains in this list originate from one sample, sequenced in a study of regulatory T cells in long-lasting Graves disease (dated by TCRdb to the early 2020s). According to the study, the label for this sample's time point signals: persistent/refractory GD, antithyroid drugs over 5 years with positive TRAb. RNA was extracted from PBMCs in TRIzol for both TCR sequencing and RNA sequencing. Library preparation used multiplex PCR. Sequencing was performed on an Illumina HiSeq 4000. To build TCR beta libraries, CDR3 regions were amplified by Arm-PCR using iRepertoire HTBI primers. The public reads were quality trimmed at Q25 with fastp and then assembled into clones with MiXCR by TCRdb, keeping productive beta chains. One record per CDR3 amino acid sequence lists the most common genes and DNA. The sample data list fewer than 450,000 distinct CDR3 sequences, and roughly a quarter of these were observed just once. The leading ten clones occupy roughly 30% of the sample.

Here the sequenced sample was peripheral blood mononuclear cells (PBMCs), taken when the disease was refractory, from a patient treated with antithyroid drugs. All receptors derive from a female donor with Graves disease.

There are a few counts of this clonotype. The rearrangement uses TRBV20-1 and TRBJ1-5; a possible D gene is TRBD1 (5 bases). This CDR3 contains 13 residues. Trimming stripped 6 bases from V and 3 bases from J, with 12 bases between. Germline V gene data show CDR1 as DFQATT and CDR2 as SNEGSKA (reference sequence). Written as DNA, the CDR3 is TGCAGTGCCGAGCAGGGATCCAATCAGCCCCAGCATTTT. It translates to CSAEQGSNQPQHF.

This clonotype was observed many times. The V gene is TRBV6-2 or TRBV6-3, the J gene TRBJ1-5; D is uncertain. Germline V gene data show CDR1 as MNHEY and CDR2 as SVGEGT. The ends were cut back, 2 bases at V and 5 bases at J, with 13 bases in the middle. There are 15 residues in the CDR3. CDR3 in amino acids: CASSYSLQNHQPQHF. The CDR3 bases are TGTGCCAGCAGTTACAGTTTACAGAACCATCAGCCCCAGCATTTT.

V is TRBV28 and J is TRBJ2-1; D gene unclear. Per the germline V gene, CDR1 is MDHEN and CDR2 is SYDVKM. The CDR3 sequence is 16 residues long. Between the trimmed V and J ends, which lost 7 bases and 0 bases, there was a span of 16 bases. CDR3 sequence: CASTSWDPSSYNEQFF. CDR3 in DNA: TGTGCCAGCACCTCTTGGGATCCTAGCTCCTACAATGAGCAGTTCTTC.

This clonotype has at least ten counts. V is TRBV3-1 and J is TRBJ2-7, with no clear D. The CDR3 consists of 13 residues. The V end was cut by 6 bases, the J end by 1 base, with 10 bases between. Germline CDR1 reads LGHDT; CDR2 reads YNNKEL (reference sequence). CDR3 sequence reads: CASSKKGSYEQYF. The CDR3 region has the DNA TGTGCCAGCAGTAAGAAGGGTTCCTACGAGCAGTACTTC.

This clonotype was counted many times. This rearrangement joins TRBV2 to TRBJ1-2, with D possibly TRBD1 on 5 matching bases. Germline CDR1 reads SNHLY; CDR2 reads FYNNEI. The V end lost 6 bases, the J end lost 4 bases, and 18 bases lay between the germline ends. The CDR3 is 15 residues long. The CDR3 region is CASRTRDGPFYGYTF. DNA of the CDR3: TGTGCCAGCAGAACTCGGGACGGCCCCTTCTATGGCTACACCTTC.

This rearrangement joins TRBV5-1 to TRBJ1-4; TRBD1 aligns across 10 bases. The CDR3 contains 15 residues. The germline CDR1 and CDR2 sequences are SGHRS and YFSETQ. After removal of 1 base from V and 6 bases from J, the junction contained 3 bases not matched to a gene. The CDR3 DNA reads as TGCGCCAGCAGCTTGAGTGGGACAGGGGATGAAAAACTGTTTTTT. It yields the protein CASSLSGTGDEKLFF.

J is TRBJ2-1 and V is TRBV20-1; D gene ambiguous. V lost 6 bases, J lost 6 bases, and 12 bases lay in between. The CDR3 loop spans 12 amino acids. From germline, CDR1 is DFQATT and CDR2 SNEGSKA (reference sequence). The CDR3 sequence: CSAPALINEQFF. The CDR3 coding sequence is TGCAGTGCCCCCGCCCTTATCAATGAGCAGTTCTTC.

This chain connects TRBV30 to TRBJ1-1, with a weak D call TRBD1 (5 bases). There are 14 residues in the CDR3. Trimming pared 1 base from V and 6 bases from J, leaving 15 bases between. Per the germline V gene, CDR1 is GTSNPN and CDR2 is SVGIG (reference sequence). The DNA of the CDR3 is TGTGCCTGGAGTGAGGGGAATCGGGTCGCTGAAGCTTTCTTT. This codes for CAWSEGNRVAEAFF.

The table lists this clonotype with a few counts. The chain recombines TRBV19 with TRBJ1-4; perhaps TRBD1 as D (5 bases). V was pared by 6 bases and J by 14 bases, with 22 bases between. Germline CDR1 reads LNHDA; CDR2 reads SQIVND (reference sequence). The CDR3 covers 14 residues. In nucleotides, the CDR3 is TGTGCCAGTAGCGAGACAGAATCTCGGCCTTTGCTGTTTTTT. Amino acid sequence: CASSETESRPLLFF.

On this clonotype: A read error may produce the germline difference seen at one junction end. The chain recombines TRBV18 with TRBJ1-1; D remains unclear. Looked up from germline, CDR1 is KGHSH and CDR2 is LQKENI. This CDR3 spans 12 amino acids. The CDR3, as DNA: TGTGCCGGCTCACACGGGGACACTGAAGCTTTCTTT. Amino acid sequence: CAGSHGDTEAFF.

Only a few counts were recorded for this clonotype. Just one base apart from a much larger clone, this may be a read error. V usage is TRBV12-3 or TRBV12-4 and J usage is TRBJ2-5; D is possibly TRBD2 (6 bases). The length of the CDR3 is 15 residues. CDR3 nucleotide sequence: TGTGCCAGCAGTTCATTGGAACTAGCATTAGAGACCCAGTGCTTC. It encodes CASSSLELALETQCF.

The V gene is TRBV3-1, the J gene TRBJ1-2, with no clear D. The V gene lost 3 bases and the J gene lost 1 base, with 15 bases spanning the gap. CDR3 length: 16 amino acids. CDR1 is LGHDT, CDR2 YNNKEL, per germline (reference sequence). The CDR3 coding sequence is TGTGCCAGCAGCCATCCGCGGGTTTCAGTTAACTATGGCTACACCTTC. It translates to CASSHPRVSVNYGYTF.

This clonotype turned up a few times. This sequence joins TRBV7-8 and TRBJ1-5; 8 bases are shared with TRBD1. V lost 6 bases to trimming and J lost 0 bases; unmatched junction nucleotides: 10. This CDR3 region has 17 residues. CDR1 and CDR2 (germline): SGHVS, FQNEAQ. CDR3 sequence reads: CASSSPGQDYSNQPQHF. The CDR3 DNA is TGTGCCAGCAGTTCTCCGGGACAGGACTATAGCAATCAGCCCCAGCATTTT.

The sample holds many counts of this clonotype. The chain couples TRBV5-1 to TRBJ1-1, with TRBD1 as a possible D gene (5 bases). V was trimmed by 4 bases and J by 7 bases, leaving 14 bases between them. Germline values: CDR1 SGHRS, CDR2 YFSETQ. The CDR3 has 13 amino acids. The CDR3 nucleotides are TGCGCCAGCAGCATCGACTGGGGACGTGAAGCTTTCTTT. It translates to CASSIDWGREAFF.

This clonotype was observed many times. V is TRBV7-8 and J is TRBJ1-1, with TRBD1 as a possible D gene (6 bases). V dropped 5 bases and J dropped 3 bases, with 19 bases sitting between them. This CDR3 has 16 amino acids. Germline V gene lookup returns CDR1 SGHVS and CDR2 FQNEAQ. The CDR3 bases are TGTGCCAGCAGCCCCAGGGGAGAAGGATGGGACACTGAAGCTTTCTTT. Translated: CASSPRGEGWDTEAFF.

CDR3 coding DNA: TGTGCCAGCAGCGGCGGGGTGTCGGGAGAGCAGTACTTC. It encodes CASSGGVSGEQYF. The V and J genes are TRBV7-2 and TRBJ2-7, with D possibly being TRBD2 (6 bases). Trimming removed 5 bases from V and 7 bases from J, with 15 bases in between. Germline-derived CDR1 and CDR2 are SGHTA and FQGNSA. The CDR3 loop spans 13 amino acids.

CDR3 loop: CATPPRGRAYNEQFF. CDR3 nucleotides: TGTGCCACACCCCCAAGAGGCAGGGCCTACAATGAGCAGTTCTTC. This sequence joins TRBV6-1 and TRBJ2-1, with D perhaps matching TRBD1 (5 bases). The germline V and J ends were trimmed by 10 bases and 2 bases, with 18 bases remaining between them. Per germline, CDR1 MNHNS and CDR2 SASEGT. The CDR3 is 15 residues long.

The chain combines TRBV4-2 with TRBJ2-2, with 7 bases identical to TRBD2. V lost 3 bases to trimming and J lost 2 bases; unmatched junction nucleotides: 12. CDR3 length: 18 amino acids. Germline V CDR1 and CDR2: LGHNA, YNFKEQ. The CDR3 coding sequence is TGTGCCAGCAGCCACCAATGGGGAGGGAATGCAAACACCGGGGAGCTGTTTTTT. Encoded protein: CASSHQWGGNANTGELFF.

The chain has TRBV20-1 and TRBJ2-7; 7 positions match TRBD2. This CDR3 is built from 16 residues. Germline assignment: CDR1 DFQATT and CDR2 SNEGSKA (reference sequence). Trimming took 3 bases from V and 0 from J; bases not matched to a gene: 11. CDR3 loop: CSASPRSGTSSYEQYF. As DNA, the CDR3 is TGCAGTGCTAGCCCCCGAAGCGGGACGAGCTCCTACGAGCAGTACTTC.

This clonotype was observed at least ten times. The V call is TRBV2, the J call TRBJ2-2; TRBD2 is a possible D gene (5 bases). This CDR3 region has 13 residues. Germline V gives CDR1 SNHLY, CDR2 FYNNEI. The V and J ends lost 4 bases and 3 bases respectively, with 6 bases between them. CDR3 sequence (DNA): TGTGCCAGCAGTGGGGAGCACACCGGGGAGCTGTTTTTT. Protein product: CASSGEHTGELFF.

This clonotype showed up just a few times. One end of the junction is discordant with germline, which a read error may explain. The gene calls are TRBV18 and TRBJ2-7, with TRBD1 as a possible D gene (6 bases). The CDR3 covers 14 residues. The germline V gene encodes CDR1 KGHSH and CDR2 LQKENI. This CDR3 reads CASPPREGGYEQYF. The CDR3 coding sequence is TGTGCCAGCCCACCGCGAGAAGGGGGCTACGAGCAGTACTTC.